The present TCR beta chain was sequenced within a study of cytomegalovirus exposure and HLA in healthy donors. Regarding this clone: Its antigen is unidentified.

The ends were cut back, 3 bases at V and 0 bases at J, with 11 bases in the middle. The germline V gene encodes CDR1 MNHEY and CDR2 SMNVEV (reference sequence). This CDR3 is 15 amino acids long. The study ran its PCR with 60 Vbeta and 13 Jbeta primers. Sequencing was performed with immunoSEQ multiplex PCR; in TCRdb, only in-frame clones are kept and a portion is missing. The profile shows fewer than 200,000 clones, approximately 80% of them singletons. General study results and limits: Per a later analysis, approximately 16,000 TCR beta sequences showed association with HLA alleles at 0.05 false discovery rate. Sequencing had likely introduced a cluster of highly shared sequence variants as an artifact.

This TCR derives from a boy between 10 and 17 years old in good health and CMV-seronegative. This rearrangement joins TRBV27 to TRBJ1-1; maybe TRBD1 (5 bases). What was sequenced was PBMCs. The CDR3 nucleotides are TGTGCCAGCAGTTTGACAGTCTATATGAACACTGAAGCTTTCTTT. Translation: CASSLTVYMNTEAFF.